A single sample gave rise to the 5 T cell receptor beta chains below, sequenced in a study of blood T cell repertoires in COVID-19. The protocol was immunoSEQ multiplex PCR, while the TCRdb copy is restricted to in-frame clones and leaves out a portion. Of tens of thousands of clones listed, around 91% were seen once; the top ten hold roughly 18%. Sequenced sample: peripheral blood. All receptors come from a woman in her fifties or sixties with COVID-19, enrolled during active disease.

The chain carries TRBV11-3 and TRBJ2-3; 15 bases are a match to TRBD2. The CDR3 contains 16 residues. Germline V gene sequence: CDR1 SGHNT, CDR2 YENEEA. With V trimmed by 5 bases and J by 9 bases, 9 bases remained unmatched. The CDR3 region has the DNA TGTGCCAGCAGCCCCGGACTAGCGGGAGGGCCTAGGACGCAGTATTTT. Translation gives CASSPGLAGGPRTQYF.

This clone was picked up a small number of times. The rearrangement joins TRBV7-8 to TRBJ1-1, with D possibly being TRBD1 (5 bases). V lost 1 base to trimming and J lost 0 bases, with 15 bases between them. The CDR3 sequence is 17 residues long. In germline, CDR1 is SGHVS, CDR2 FQNEAQ. The CDR3 reads CASSLDISQGLNTEAFF. The CDR3 DNA follows: TGTGCCAGCAGCTTAGACATCAGTCAGGGTTTGAACACTGAAGCTTTCTTT.

J is TRBJ2-1 and V is TRBV15; D is perhaps TRBD2 (6 bases). Germline lookup yields CDR1 LNHNV and CDR2 YYDKDF (reference sequence). The V end lost 0 bases, the J end lost 2 bases, and 14 bases lay between the germline ends. The CDR3 totals 17 residues. CDR3 in amino acids: CATSRDGWRVTYNEQFF. CDR3 sequence (DNA): TGTGCCACCAGCAGAGATGGTTGGAGGGTAACCTACAATGAGCAGTTCTTC.

V and J are TRBV30 and TRBJ2-7, with 10 bases that match TRBD1. CDR1 is GTSNPN, CDR2 SVGIG, per germline (reference sequence). J was trimmed by 4 bases and V by 5 bases; bases with no gene match: 5. The CDR3 extends over 13 amino acids. CDR3 DNA sequence: TGTGCCTGGGGCCGGGACAGGGGTTACGAGCAGTACTTC. Its protein product is CAWGRDRGYEQYF.

In its sample, this clone was seen once. The rearrangement uses TRBV11-2 and TRBJ2-3; tentatively, D is TRBD1 (5 bases). CDR1 and CDR2 (germline): SGHAT, FQNNGV. This CDR3 has 14 residues. The V end was cut by 6 bases, the J end by 1 base, with 11 bases between. In DNA form, the CDR3 reads TGTGCCAGCAGTCAGGGTTCACGCACAGATACGCAGTATTTT. Protein product: CASSQGSRTDTQYF. The whole variable domain, remainder taken from reference TRBV11-2 and TRBJ2-3, is EAGVAQSPRYKIIEKRQSVAFWCNPISGHATLYWYQQILGQGPKLLIQFQNNGVVDDSQLPKDRFSAERLKGVDSTLKIQPAKLEDSAVYLCASSQGSRTDTQYFGPGTRLTVL.